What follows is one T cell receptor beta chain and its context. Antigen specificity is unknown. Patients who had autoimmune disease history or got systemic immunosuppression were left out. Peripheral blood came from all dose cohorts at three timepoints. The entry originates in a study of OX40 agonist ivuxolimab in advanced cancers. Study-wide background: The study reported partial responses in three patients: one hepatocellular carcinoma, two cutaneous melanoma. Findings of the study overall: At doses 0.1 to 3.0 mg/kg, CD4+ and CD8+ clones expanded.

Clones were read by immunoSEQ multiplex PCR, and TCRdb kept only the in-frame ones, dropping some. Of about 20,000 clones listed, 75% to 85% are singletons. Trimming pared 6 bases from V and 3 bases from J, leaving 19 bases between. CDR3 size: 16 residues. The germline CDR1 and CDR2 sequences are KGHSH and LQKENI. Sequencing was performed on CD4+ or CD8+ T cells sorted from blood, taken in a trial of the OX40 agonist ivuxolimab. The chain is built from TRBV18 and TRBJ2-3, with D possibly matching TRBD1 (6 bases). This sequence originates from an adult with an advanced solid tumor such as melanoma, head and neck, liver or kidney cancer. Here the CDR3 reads CASSQTSGVGTDTQYF. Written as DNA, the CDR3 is TGTGCCAGCTCTCAAACTTCAGGGGTTGGGACAGATACGCAGTATTTT.